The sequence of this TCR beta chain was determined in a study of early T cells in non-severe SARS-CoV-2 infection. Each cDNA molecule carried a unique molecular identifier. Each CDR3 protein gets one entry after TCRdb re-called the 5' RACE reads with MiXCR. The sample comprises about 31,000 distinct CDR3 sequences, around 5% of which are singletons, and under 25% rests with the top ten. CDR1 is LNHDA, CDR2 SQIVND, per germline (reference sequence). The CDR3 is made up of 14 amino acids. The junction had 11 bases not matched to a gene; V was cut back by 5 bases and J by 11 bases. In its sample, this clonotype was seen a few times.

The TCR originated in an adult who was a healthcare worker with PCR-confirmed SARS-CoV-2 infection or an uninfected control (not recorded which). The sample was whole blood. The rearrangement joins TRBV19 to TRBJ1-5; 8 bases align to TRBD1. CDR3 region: CASSLTGAPLAQHF. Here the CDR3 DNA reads TGTGCCAGTAGTTTGACAGGGGCCCCCTTGGCCCAGCATTTT.